The clone carrying this TCR beta chain was observed a few times. No antigen is known for it. Drawing of blood for sampling happened at baseline, at cycle 4 day 1, and at cycle 7 day 1. The V and J ends lost 9 bases and 10 bases respectively, with 19 bases between them. This CDR3 is built from 13 residues. Germline CDR1 and CDR2: LNHDA and SQIVND (reference sequence). This specimen belongs to a study of OX40 agonist ivuxolimab in advanced cancers. Findings and limits, study-wide: At 0.1-3.0 mg/kg, partial responders had clonal expansion among the lowest observed.

Profiled with immunoSEQ multiplex PCR; TCRdb holds only in-frame clones, not every one. The repertoire has 64,000 or so clones, around 83% of them found once; the top ten carry approximately 0.63%. The chain joins TRBV19 to TRBJ1-5; weak D call: TRBD1 (6 bases). Here the sequenced sample was CD4+ or CD8+ T cells sorted from blood, taken in a trial of the OX40 agonist ivuxolimab. The TCR was taken from an adult with an advanced solid tumor such as melanoma, head and neck, liver or kidney cancer. The CDR3 DNA is TGTGCCAGCCGCGGAGGGGGACTGACTCCCCAGCATTTT. Translating gives CASRGGGLTPQHF.